The source of this TCR beta chain is a study of T-cell memory formation after mild COVID-19. The sample holds a few counts of this clonotype. This CDR3 has 13 amino acids. Germline V lookup: CDR1 SQVTM, CDR2 ANQGSEA. V was cut by 6 bases and J by 4 bases, with 15 bases left in between. One entry per CDR3 protein results from TCRdb running MiXCR on the 5' RACE reads. The data show more than 250,000 distinct CDR3 sequences, more than 15% seen once. The sequence was obtained from a man younger than 30 who had mild COVID-19 (a few samples of this study predate the infection). Cell type and time point are not known. The rearrangement links TRBV29-1 to TRBJ1-2; maybe TRBD1 (5 bases). The sample consisted of PBMCs or a T cell subset sorted from them (not recorded which). This CDR3 reads CSVPHEGSYGYTF. As DNA, the CDR3 is TGCAGCGTGCCCCACGAGGGGTCCTATGGCTACACCTTC.